Listed here are 30 T cell receptor beta chains from one sample, sequenced in a study of CD8 T cells in ankylosing spondylitis. Study conclusions and caveats: What appeared characteristic of ankylosing spondylitis blood was a TCR beta motif of under 10 highly homologous variants.

TCRdb reprocessed the 5' RACE reads with MiXCR, giving one entry per CDR3 protein. The sample contains under 950,000 distinct CDR3 sequences, around a fifth of which appear only once. Their cognate antigens are unknown. Input material: blood, either unsorted or a sorted T cell fraction (not recorded which). The receptors come from a male donor with ankylosing spondylitis.

This clonotype was detected only a few times. The chain is built from TRBV29-1 and TRBJ1-1; 10 nucleotides agree with TRBD1. V lost 6 bases and J lost 5; bases outside the gene matches: 9. Germline V lookup: CDR1 SQVTM, CDR2 ANQGSEA. The CDR3 runs to 14 residues. The DNA for the CDR3 is TGCAGCGTGGGGGAGACAGGGGGCAGTACTGAAGCTTTCTTT. Translated, it gives CSVGETGGSTEAFF.

The chain uses TRBV6-5 and TRBJ2-7, with 9 bases matching TRBD2. Trimming removed 1 base from V and 6 bases from J; junction bases left unmatched: 10. Germline CDR1 reads MNHEY; CDR2 reads SVGAGI. The length of the CDR3 is 16 residues. The CDR3 coding sequence is TGTGCCAGCAGTTACTGGTCAGCGGGAGGCTGGGGCGAGCAGTACTTC. Protein: CASSYWSAGGWGEQYF.

This clonotype occurred a few times. J is TRBJ2-1 and V is TRBV11-2; TRBD2 matches 11 bases. Germline CDR1 is SGHAT and CDR2 is FQNNGV. Trimming cost V 5 bases and J 0 bases; bases outside gene matches: 12. CDR3 size: 19 residues. The chain's CDR3 is CASSQTSGVMFSSYNEQFF. CDR3 coding DNA: TGTGCCAGCAGCCAGACTAGCGGGGTCATGTTTAGCTCCTACAATGAGCAGTTCTTC.

The CDR3 spells CASSPDRGLGGYTF. The CDR3, as DNA: TGTGCCAGCAGCCCCGACAGGGGGCTAGGTGGCTACACCTTC. The rearrangement links TRBV12-3 or TRBV12-4 to TRBJ1-2; 10 nucleotides match TRBD1. This CDR3 comprises 14 residues. Trimming removed 6 bases from V and 7 bases from J; junction bases left unmatched: 8.

The rearrangement joins TRBV6-5 to TRBJ2-7; a weak D match, TRBD2 (6 bases). The V gene lost 0 bases and the J gene lost 6 bases, with 15 bases spanning the gap. Germline V gene sequence: CDR1 MNHEY, CDR2 SVGAGI. The CDR3 length is 15 residues. In DNA form, the CDR3 reads TGTGCCAGCAGTTACTCGACCTCCGCTAGCGCCGAGCAGTACTTC. This translates into CASSYSTSASAEQYF.

The chain has TRBV6-2 or TRBV6-3 and TRBJ2-1; tentatively, D is TRBD1 or TRBD2 (5 bases each). The germline V gene has CDR1 MNHEY and CDR2 SVGEGT. The V gene lost 6 bases and the J gene lost 3 bases, with 15 bases spanning the gap. The CDR3 sequence is 15 residues long. For the CDR3, the DNA is TGTGCCAGCAGACATGGGGGTTGGGACTACAATGAGCAGTTCTTC. Its protein product is CASRHGGWDYNEQFF.

This chain uses TRBV15 with TRBJ2-1; 12 bases are shared with TRBD2. Germline CDR1 LNHNV, CDR2 YYDKDF (reference sequence). V lost 4 bases, J lost 3 bases, and 4 bases stayed unmatched. This CDR3 region has 16 residues. CDR3 nucleotide sequence: TGTGCCACCAGCACCCGGACTAGCGGGGTCTACAATGAGCAGTTCTTC. This gives the protein CATSTRTSGVYNEQFF.

This clonotype was seen a handful of times. A junction boundary mismatches the germline segment, possibly from a read error. The chain joins TRBV5-1 to TRBJ2-1; the match to TRBD1 covers 9 bases. CDR1 and CDR2 (germline): SGHRS, YFSETQ. The CDR3 covers 15 residues. Written as DNA, the CDR3 is TGTGCCAGCAGCTTGTTGGGACAGGGCTACAATGAGCAGTTCTTC. Its protein is CASSLLGQGYNEQFF.

This clonotype was counted ten times or more. This chain joins TRBV12-3 or TRBV12-4 and TRBJ2-1; tentative D call: TRBD2 (6 bases). The length of the CDR3 is 14 residues. The V and J ends lost 1 base and 5 bases respectively, with 9 bases between them. The CDR3 DNA reads as TGTGCCAGCAGTTTAGGTGCGGGGAACAATGAGCAGTTCTTC. It codes for CASSLGAGNNEQFF.

This clonotype has more than one count but fewer than ten. The chain links TRBV29-1 to TRBJ2-1; 11 positions match TRBD1. Losses at the gene ends were 5 bases for V and 5 bases for J; bases not matched to a gene: 2. The length of the CDR3 is 13 residues. CDR1 and CDR2 from the germline V gene are SQVTM and ANQGSEA. Written as DNA, the CDR3 is TGCAGCGTTCCGGGACAGGGGGACAATGAGCAGTTCTTC. Translating gives CSVPGQGDNEQFF.

Worth noting for this clonotype: Since a much larger clone is just one base distant, this may be a read error. The V gene is TRBV20-1, the J gene TRBJ2-1, with TRBD2 identical over 8 bases. CDR1 is DFQATT, CDR2 SNEGSKA, per germline (reference sequence). The CDR3 is 16 residues long. Germline trimming cut 2 bases from V and 9 bases from J; bases unmatched to any gene: 15. The CDR3 is CSARTLEVRGGGEQFF. For the CDR3, the DNA is TGCAGTGCTAGAACGCTGGAAGTCCGGGGGGGAGGTGAGCAGTTCTTC.

The CDR3 region has the DNA TGCAGTGCTAGAGTAGGGGGGACGAACACTGAAGCTTTCTTT. Amino acid sequence: CSARVGGTNTEAFF. J is TRBJ1-1 and V is TRBV20-1, with D maybe TRBD1 (6 bases). CDR3 length equals 14 residues. The germline CDR1 and CDR2 sequences are DFQATT and SNEGSKA (reference sequence). The V end lost 1 base, the J end lost 1 base, and 10 bases lay between the germline ends.

This clonotype was counted between two and nine times. The chain's CDR3 is CASSLGRATNEKLFF. The CDR3 nucleotides are TGCGCCAGCAGCTTGGGTCGGGCAACTAATGAAAAACTGTTTTTT. The chain combines TRBV5-1 with TRBJ1-4; D is undetermined. The germline CDR1 and CDR2 sequences are SGHRS and YFSETQ. V was cut by 0 bases and J by 0 bases, with 6 bases left in between. The CDR3 contains 15 residues.

The V gene is TRBV7-9, the J gene TRBJ2-7; 7 bases map to TRBD1. Per the germline V gene, CDR1 is SEHNR and CDR2 is FQNEAQ (reference sequence). The J segment lost 3 bases and the V segment lost 2 bases, leaving 10 bases of the junction unmatched. CDR3 length equals 16 residues. The CDR3 here is CASSLTGQERDYEQYF. The CDR3 DNA follows: TGTGCCAGCAGCTTAACAGGACAGGAGAGAGACTACGAGCAGTACTTC.

This sequence joins TRBV6-2 or TRBV6-3 and TRBJ2-3; 7 bases are a match to TRBD2. CDR3 length: 15 residues. CDR1 is MNHEY and CDR2 is SVGEGT in the germline V gene. Germline trimming cut 6 bases from V and 3 bases from J; bases unmatched to any gene: 9. CDR3 sequence: CASSPGHSGTDTQYF. The CDR3 DNA reads TGTGCCAGCAGCCCCGGGCATAGCGGGACAGATACGCAGTATTTT.

The chain combines TRBV12-3 or TRBV12-4 with TRBJ2-3, with TRBD1 matching 7 bases. The length of the CDR3 is 18 residues. V shed 7 bases, J shed 2 bases, and the junction held 18 bases outside the gene matches. The CDR3 sequence: CASTWTGFGALSTDTQYF. The CDR3 DNA follows: TGTGCCAGCACCTGGACAGGTTTTGGGGCCCTCTCCACAGATACGCAGTATTTT.

This clonotype was seen more than once but under ten times. The chain joins TRBV5-1 to TRBJ1-2; 12 bases agree with TRBD1. With 4 bases clipped from V and 8 bases from J, the junction kept 9 bases outside the gene matches. Germline V gene lookup returns CDR1 SGHRS and CDR2 YFSETQ. This CDR3 is 15 amino acids long. CDR3 DNA sequence: TGCGCCAGCAGCGTACCGGGACAGGGGGCCGGGGGCTACACCTTC. Translation: CASSVPGQGAGGYTF.

This clonotype appeared a few times. J is TRBJ1-2 and V is TRBV7-9; 8 positions match TRBD1. Germline loops: CDR1 SEHNR, CDR2 FQNEAQ (reference sequence). With V trimmed by 6 bases and J by 7 bases, 7 bases remained unmatched. The CDR3 covers 13 residues. CDR3 residues: CASSFDRGGGYTF. The CDR3 bases are TGTGCCAGCAGTTTCGACAGGGGTGGTGGCTACACCTTC. The full variable domain, its missing parts supplied by reference TRBV7-9 and TRBJ1-2, is DTGVSQNPRHKITKRGQNVTFRCDPISEHNRLYWYRQTLGQGPEFLTYFQNEAQLEKSRLLSDRFSAERPKGSFSTLEIQRTEQGDSAMYLCASSFDRGGGYTFGSGTRLTVV.

This chain links TRBV29-1 with TRBJ2-3; TRBD1 agrees at 9 bases. Germline CDR1 is SQVTM and CDR2 is ANQGSEA. The CDR3 extends over 15 amino acids. The ends lost 6 bases at V and 4 bases at J; junction bases unmatched: 11. CDR3 in DNA: TGCAGCGTCAAAAAAGTGGGACAGGGATCAGATACGCAGTATTTT. Protein: CSVKKVGQGSDTQYF.

The chain recombines TRBV29-1 with TRBJ2-1; a weak D match, TRBD2 (6 bases). Germline V gene data show CDR1 as SQVTM and CDR2 as ANQGSEA. Trimming removed 6 bases at V and 2 bases at J, with 14 bases between. The length of the CDR3 is 14 residues. The CDR3 sequence is CSVVGGETYNEQFF. CDR3 in DNA: TGCAGCGTGGTGGGCGGGGAGACCTACAATGAGCAGTTCTTC.

The V call is TRBV7-9, the J call TRBJ1-5; D gene ambiguous. The germline CDR1 and CDR2 sequences are SEHNR and FQNEAQ (reference sequence). Trimming removed 5 bases from V and 5 bases from J, with 7 bases in between. The CDR3 runs to 12 residues. The CDR3: CASSLPDQPQHF. The CDR3 DNA is TGTGCCAGCAGCCTGCCAGATCAGCCCCAGCATTTT.

J is TRBJ2-3 and V is TRBV7-8; TRBD1 or TRBD2 may be the D gene (6 bases each). Germline assignment: CDR1 SGHVS and CDR2 FQNEAQ. The CDR3 has 14 amino acids. Trimming cost V 6 bases and J 3 bases, with 13 bases left between them. The CDR3 bases are TGTGCCAGCAGACACAGGGAGGCAACAGATACGCAGTATTTT. Its protein product is CASRHREATDTQYF.

The V call is TRBV24-1, the J call TRBJ2-1, with D tentatively TRBD2 (5 bases). The V gene's germline CDR1 is KGHDR and CDR2 SFDVKD. Trimming cost V 7 bases and J 9 bases, with 15 bases left between them. CDR3 length: 13 residues. CDR3 nucleotides: TGTGCCACCAGCCAACAAAACCGGGGTGAGCAGTTCTTC. The encoded protein is CATSQQNRGEQFF.

The chain uses TRBV2 and TRBJ2-7; TRBD1 is a possible D gene (6 bases). The germline CDR1 and CDR2 sequences are SNHLY and FYNNEI. V dropped 8 bases and J dropped 3 bases, with 14 bases sitting between them. The CDR3 is 13 residues long. As DNA, the CDR3 is TGTGCCAGCCAAGCTGGACAGCTCTACGAGCAGTACTTC. It encodes CASQAGQLYEQYF.

This clonotype was seen a few times. The rearrangement joins TRBV11-2 to TRBJ2-2, with 8 bases identical to TRBD2. The germline V gene encodes CDR1 SGHAT and CDR2 FQNNGV. This CDR3 spans 17 amino acids. V shed 0 bases and J 4 bases; nucleotides not matched to a gene: 7. The CDR3, as DNA: TGTGCCAGCAGCTTAGACGGGGGGGGCGCCGGCACCGGGGAGCTGTTTTTT. Translation gives CASSLDGGGAGTGELFF. The full variable domain, with the rest looked up from reference TRBV11-2 and TRBJ2-2, is EAGVAQSPRYKIIEKRQSVAFWCNPISGHATLYWYQQILGQGPKLLIQFQNNGVVDDSQLPKDRFSAERLKGVDSTLKIQPAKLEDSAVYLCASSLDGGGAGTGELFFGEGSRLTVL.

The genes are TRBV5-1 and TRBJ1-1; 7 bases line up with TRBD1. Losses at the gene ends were 3 bases for V and 1 base for J; bases not matched to a gene: 6. CDR1 and CDR2 (germline): SGHRS, YFSETQ. The CDR3 sequence is 15 residues long. The CDR3 DNA reads TGCGCCAGCAGCTGGACCCGGGACAGGAACACTGAAGCTTTCTTT. Amino acids: CASSWTRDRNTEAFF.

This clonotype occurred many times. The chain joins TRBV24-1 to TRBJ1-2; TRBD1 aligns across 8 bases. Trimming cost V 2 bases and J 6 bases; bases outside gene matches: 7. The CDR3 is made up of 15 amino acids. Per germline, CDR1 KGHDR and CDR2 SFDVKD. The CDR3 spells CATSDSWTGRNGYTF. The DNA for the CDR3 is TGTGCCACCAGTGATTCCTGGACAGGGAGAAATGGCTACACCTTC.

The chain employs TRBV29-1 and TRBJ2-4; D assignment may be TRBD1 or TRBD2 (5 bases each). Germline V gene sequence: CDR1 SQVTM, CDR2 ANQGSEA. The CDR3 is 14 amino acids. Trimming stripped 4 bases from V and 6 bases from J, with 16 bases between. CDR3 in amino acids: CSVGASRERNIQYF. The DNA for the CDR3 is TGCAGCGTTGGGGCTAGCAGGGAACGAAACATTCAGTACTTC.

The chain uses TRBV10-2 and TRBJ1-2; TRBD1 might be the D (5 bases). Trimming left V 2 bases short and J 4 bases short, with 14 bases between. CDR1 WSHSY and CDR2 SAAADI come from the germline V gene. This CDR3 comprises 15 residues. Written as DNA, the CDR3 is TGCGCCAGCAGTGAGGGAAGGGGCCAACTCTATGGCTACACCTTC. Protein sequence: CASSEGRGQLYGYTF.

This clonotype was counted once. V is TRBV14 and J is TRBJ2-1; 14 nucleotides align to TRBD2. The CDR3 spans 18 residues. V lost 3 bases and J lost 12; bases outside the gene matches: 16. Germline V lookup: CDR1 SGHDN, CDR2 FVKESK. The CDR3 DNA is TGTGCCAGCAGCCAGTGGGGACCCGGGACTAGCGGGAGTCTCCGGCAGTTCTTC. Translating gives CASSQWGPGTSGSLRQFF.